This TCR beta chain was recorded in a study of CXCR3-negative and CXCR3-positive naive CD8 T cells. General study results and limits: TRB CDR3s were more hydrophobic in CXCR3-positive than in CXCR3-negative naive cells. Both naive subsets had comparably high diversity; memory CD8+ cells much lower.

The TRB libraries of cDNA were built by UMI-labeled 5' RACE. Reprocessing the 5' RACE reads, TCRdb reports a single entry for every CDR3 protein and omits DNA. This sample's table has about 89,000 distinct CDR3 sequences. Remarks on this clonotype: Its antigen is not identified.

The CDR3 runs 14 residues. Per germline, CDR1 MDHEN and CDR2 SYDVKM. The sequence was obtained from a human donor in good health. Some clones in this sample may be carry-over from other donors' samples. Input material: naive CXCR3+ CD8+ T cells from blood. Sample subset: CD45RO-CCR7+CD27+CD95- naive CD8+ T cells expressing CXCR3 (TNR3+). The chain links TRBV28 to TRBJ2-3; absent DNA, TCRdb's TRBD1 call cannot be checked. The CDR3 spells CASSTTGDADTQYF.